The rows below give T cell receptor beta chains drawn from one sample of a study of response to subunit inactivated influenza vaccine. TCRdb re-called the RT-PCR reads through MiXCR, storing one row per CDR3 protein. Among over 750,000 distinct CDR3 sequences listed, 21% were seen once. This specimen was PBMCs from blood, taken more than 4 days after vaccination. These receptors were taken from a man aged 50 to 59 who received an inactivated influenza vaccine. CDR3s include the opening cysteine and the closing phenylalanine or tryptophan. A D gene is named only where the DNA matches it firmly. Only some rows state a clone size, as once, few, many or a class for expanded clones.

size | J | V | D | DNA | CDR3
- | TRBJ2-3 | TRBV7-9 | - | TGCGCCAGCGGGCGGGGTCCCACAGATACGCAGTATTTT | CASGRGPTDTQYF
- | TRBJ1-4 | TRBV6-2/TRBV6-3 | TRBD1 | TGTGCCGTCCGGGACAGCTCTAATGAAAAACTGTTTTTT | CAVRDSSNEKLFF
once | TRBJ2-2 | TRBV7-8 | TRBD1 | TGTGCCAGCAGCTGGGGACAGGGCGCGTCCGGGGAGCTGTTTTTT | CASSWGQGASGELFF
- | TRBJ2-1 | TRBV29-1 | TRBD1 | TGCAGCGCCACAGGGGGGACCTACAATGAGCAGTTCTTC | CSATGGTYNEQFF
few | TRBJ2-2 | TRBV11-2 | TRBD2 | TGTGCCAGCAACGAGGTCGGGGGGAGTGGCACCGGGGAGCTGTTTTTT | CASNEVGGSGTGELFF
few | TRBJ1-1 | TRBV29-1 | - | TGCAGCGTTGAGGAGGGAAACACTGAAGCTTTCTTT | CSVEEGNTEAFF
- | TRBJ2-7 | TRBV9 | TRBD2 | TGTGCCAGCGCGCTTGGGGGGGACGGAGACTACGAGCAGTACTTC | CASALGGDGDYEQYF
- | TRBJ2-1 | TRBV6-2/TRBV6-3 | - | TGTGCCAGCAGTACTTGGACTGCCAACAATGAGCAGTTCTTC | CASSTWTANNEQFF
many | TRBJ2-5 | TRBV5-1 | TRBD1 | TGCGCCAGCAGGGGGACAGCCCAAGAGACCCAGTACTTC | CASRGTAQETQYF
few | TRBJ2-1 | TRBV4-3 | - | TGCGCCAGCAGCCAAGATGCAGGGGCAGACAATGAGCAGTTCTTC | CASSQDAGADNEQFF
- | TRBJ1-1 | TRBV29-1 | - | TGCAGCGTTGAATTGGGGGGGCGCGGTGAAGCTTTCTTT | CSVELGGRGEAFF
- | TRBJ1-1 | TRBV7-9 | - | TGTGCCAGCAGCTTATTTGACAGAAAGAACACTGAAGCTTTCTTT | CASSLFDRKNTEAFF
few | TRBJ2-5 | TRBV5-1 | - | TGCGCCAGCAGCTCAGGAGCGATCCAAGAGACCCAGTACTTC | CASSSGAIQETQYF
- | TRBJ1-5 | TRBV5-5 | TRBD1 | TGTGCCAGCAGCTGGTGGACAGGGGGCAATCAGCCCCAGCATTTT | CASSWWTGGNQPQHF
- | TRBJ2-7 | TRBV24-1 | - | TGTGCCACCAGTGATAACAGGGTGAAGTACTTC | CATSDNRVKYF
- | TRBJ1-5 | TRBV24-1 | - | TGTGCCACCCGGGACAGCAATCAGCCCCAGCATTTT | CATRDSNQPQHF
few | TRBJ2-1 | TRBV2 | - | TGTGCCAGCATTGGAGCTCGGGGCTCCTACAATGAGCAGTTCTTC | CASIGARGSYNEQFF
- | TRBJ2-7 | TRBV4-3 | - | TGCGCCAGCAGCCAAGATGGGACGAAAAGGGACGAGCAGTACTTC | CASSQDGTKRDEQYF
- | TRBJ1-2 | TRBV5-1 | - | TGCGCCAGCAGCTTGGGGACAAGCTACACCTTC | CASSLGTSYTF
- | TRBJ2-5 | TRBV7-2 | TRBD2 | TGTGCCAGCAGGAACCCTAGCGGGGCCCCGCAGACCCAGTACTTC | CASRNPSGAPQTQYF
many | TRBJ1-1 | TRBV10-3 | - | TGTGCCATCAGTGACGGCGTGGGGAAGAGCACTGAAGCTTTCTTT | CAISDGVGKSTEAFF
- | TRBJ1-6 | TRBV20-1 | - | TGCAGTGCTAGGGATTCCTATAATTCACCCCTCCACTTT | CSARDSYNSPLHF
- | TRBJ1-2 | TRBV20-1 | - | TGCAGTGCTAGAAACCCGGGCCTCGACTATGGCTACACCTTC | CSARNPGLDYGYTF
- | TRBJ2-7 | TRBV6-5 | TRBD2 | TGTGCCAGCAGTTACTCAGCTCCTAGCGGAGGCTCCTACGAGCAGTACTTC | CASSYSAPSGGSYEQYF
- | TRBJ2-3 | TRBV5-6 | - | TGTGCCAGCAGCGCGCTATTATCCCCGGGGAGCACAGATACGCAGTATTTT | CASSALLSPGSTDTQYF
- | TRBJ2-7 | TRBV7-8 | TRBD1 | TGTGCCAGCAGCTTATTAAGACCGGGACAGGGGGACTACGAGCAGTACTTC | CASSLLRPGQGDYEQYF
- | TRBJ1-5 | TRBV6-2/TRBV6-3 | - | TGTGCCAGCAGTCCTTACACGGGGGAGCCCCAGCATTTT | CASSPYTGEPQHF
once | TRBJ2-7 | TRBV28 | - | TGTGCCAGCAGTTTTAGACCCCAGGGTCAAGAGCAGTACTTC | CASSFRPQGQEQYF
- | TRBJ1-2 | TRBV7-8 | TRBD1 | TGTGCCAGCAGCCGGAGTAGGACAGGGGATGGTCATGGCTACACCTTC | CASSRSRTGDGHGYTF
few | TRBJ2-4 | TRBV7-2 | - | TGTGCCAGCAGCTCTAATTTGTGGCTAGCCAAAAACATTCAGTACTTC | CASSSNLWLAKNIQYF
- | TRBJ2-3 | TRBV12-3/TRBV12-4 | TRBD2 | TGTGCCAGCAGTTCTCTACTAGCGGGAGGAACAGATACGCAGTATTTT | CASSSLLAGGTDTQYF
- | TRBJ2-7 | TRBV27 | TRBD2 | TGTGCCAGCAGTTTCCGGTGGACTAGCGGACAGCGGGCCTCATACGAGCAGTACTTC | CASSFRWTSGQRASYEQYF
- | TRBJ2-7 | TRBV6-1 | TRBD2 | TGTGCCAGCAGCCCTAAAACTAGCGGGGGACGCTACGAGCAGTACTTC | CASSPKTSGGRYEQYF
few | TRBJ2-2 | TRBV27 | TRBD2 | TGTGCCAGCAGTTTCCTAACTCCGGGACTAGCGGGGGGGACTTTCACCGGGGAGCTGTTTTTT | CASSFLTPGLAGGTFTGELFF
- | TRBJ1-2 | TRBV12-3/TRBV12-4 | - | TGTGCCAGCAGTTTAGATCCACTTCTAGGCTACACCTTC | CASSLDPLLGYTF
few | TRBJ1-6 | TRBV29-1 | TRBD1 | TGCAGCGTCAAACTCGGGACAGGGGATTCACCCCTCCACTTT | CSVKLGTGDSPLHF
- | TRBJ2-2 | TRBV29-1 | TRBD1 | TGCAGCGTTGCGGACAGGTCCCTCCGTAGGAGCGGGGAGCTGTTTTTT | CSVADRSLRRSGELFF
- | TRBJ2-7 | TRBV5-1 | - | TGCGCCAGCGCCACAGGAATATCAAACTACGAGCAGTACTTC | CASATGISNYEQYF
- | TRBJ1-1 | TRBV29-1 | TRBD1 | TGCAGCGTTGCCGCAGGGGGGGACACTGAAGCTTTCTTT | CSVAAGGDTEAFF
few | TRBJ1-5 | TRBV27 | TRBD1 | TGTGCCAGCAGTCCGCAACAGGGGGGCAATCAGCCCCAGCATTTT | CASSPQQGGNQPQHF
- | TRBJ1-6 | TRBV20-1 | - | TGCAGTGCTAGAGCCCGGGCCTTAATGAATTCACCCCTCCACTTT | CSARARALMNSPLHF
- | TRBJ2-1 | TRBV7-2 | TRBD2 | TGTGCCAGCAGCCTGGGGACTAGCGGAGGGATGTTCTTC | CASSLGTSGGMFF
- | TRBJ2-3 | TRBV5-6 | TRBD2 | TGTGCCAGCAGCTCGGAGACTAGCGGGGGGCCGACCACAGATACGCAGTATTTT | CASSSETSGGPTTDTQYF
- | TRBJ1-6 | TRBV20-1 | - | TGCAGTGTTAATGAGGGGCTGGTCTCGGGCTCACCCCTCCACTTT | CSVNEGLVSGSPLHF
many | TRBJ1-6 | TRBV20-1 | - | TGCAGTGCTAGTCAGGTGGGATCTTCACCCCTCCACTTT | CSASQVGSSPLHF
- | TRBJ2-5 | TRBV9 | - | TGTGCCAGCAGCGTAGGGCCCCAGGGCAGACAAGAGACCCAGTACTTC | CASSVGPQGRQETQYF
- | TRBJ1-1 | TRBV7-2 | - | TGTGCCAGCAGCTTAATGGGGACGGCGACTGAAGCTTTCTTT | CASSLMGTATEAFF
many | TRBJ1-3 | TRBV20-1 | TRBD1 | TGCAGTGCTAGAAAACAGGGGGCCTTAAACACCATATATTTT | CSARKQGALNTIYF
few | TRBJ2-1 | TRBV9 | - | TGTGCCAGCAGCGTACGAACAGGGAATGTCTCCTACAATGAGCAGTTCTTC | CASSVRTGNVSYNEQFF
many | TRBJ2-5 | TRBV6-5 | - | TGTGCCAGCAGTTACCTCCTTAGGGGAACGAGGGGGACCCAGTACTTC | CASSYLLRGTRGTQYF
few | TRBJ2-5 | TRBV6-1 | - | TGTGCCAGCAGTCCCTCCGTGGCAGGGCAAGAGACCCAGTACTTC | CASSPSVAGQETQYF
many | TRBJ1-5 | TRBV6-2/TRBV6-3 | - | TGTGCCAGCAGTCCTAGGCCCTTCCATCCCCTTGGCAATCAGCCCCAGCATTTT | CASSPRPFHPLGNQPQHF
many | TRBJ2-7 | TRBV13 | TRBD1 | TGTGCCAGCAGCAACCGGGACAGCGAGCAGTACTTC | CASSNRDSEQYF